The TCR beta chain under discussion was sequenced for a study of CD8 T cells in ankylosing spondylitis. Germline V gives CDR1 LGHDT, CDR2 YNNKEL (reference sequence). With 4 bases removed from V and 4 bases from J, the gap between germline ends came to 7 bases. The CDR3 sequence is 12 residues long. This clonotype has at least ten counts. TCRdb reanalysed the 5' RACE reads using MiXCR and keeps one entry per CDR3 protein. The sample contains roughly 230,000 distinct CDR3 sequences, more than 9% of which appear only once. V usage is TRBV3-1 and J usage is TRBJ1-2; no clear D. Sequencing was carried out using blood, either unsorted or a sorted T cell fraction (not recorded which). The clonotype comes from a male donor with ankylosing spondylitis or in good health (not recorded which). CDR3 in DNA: TGTGCCAGCAGCCCAGCCTCCTATGGCTACACCTTC. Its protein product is CASSPASYGYTF.